Sequencing of this T cell receptor (beta chain) was carried out in a study of blood T cell repertoires in COVID-19. The CDR3 spans 18 residues. CDR1 and CDR2 (germline): SGHVS, FQNEAQ. Trimming pared 1 base from V and 2 bases from J, leaving 15 bases between. The table came from immunoSEQ multiplex PCR; TCRdb's copy has only in-frame clones and leaves some out. The sample consists of roughly 130,000 clones, around 85% of them appearing once. This chain links TRBV7-8 with TRBJ2-6; D possibly corresponds to TRBD2 (5 bases). The sequenced sample consisted of peripheral blood. This receptor was obtained from a woman in her 50s with acute or convalescent COVID-19. The CDR3 here is CASSLERLRATGANVLTF. The CDR3 DNA sequence: TGTGCCAGCAGCTTAGAACGTTTGAGGGCGACTGGGGCCAACGTCCTGACTTTC.